This entry describes one TCR beta chain. In its sample, this clonotype was seen many times. Its specific antigen is unknown. Base qualities are not at hand, and no much larger clone is one base apart. The sample comes from a study of regulatory T cells in long-lasting Graves disease (dated by TCRdb to about 2021). With regard to the full study: To count as having persistent Graves' disease, a patient had to have received antithyroid drug treatment for over 5 years with TSH receptor autoantibodies remaining persistently positive. A total of approximately 35 samples were covered by TCR sequencing, comprising around 13 persistent and around 20 newly diagnosed Graves' disease patients. In the clinical cohort, patients with persistent Graves' disease had used antithyroid drugs for an average of roughly 10 years. This study used TCR sequencing and RNA sequencing of peripheral blood to compare persistent Graves' disease patients against newly diagnosed Graves' disease patients. The study was registered as a clinical trial and conducted in China. The research as a whole found: Persistent Graves' disease patients showed lower TCR Shannon entropy and fewer highly expanded clones than newly diagnosed patients, suggesting clonal expansion. Only the TCR beta chain was sequenced and analyzed. More public clonotypes were shared among persistent patients (under 3,000) than among newly diagnosed patients (roughly 1,000). TRBV28, TRBJ1-2 and TRBJ2-5 were preferentially used in persistent disease, while TRBV20-1 and TRBJ2-1 were favored in newly diagnosed disease. The authors noted that the small sample size was a limitation that may lower accuracy. Only peripheral blood was studied, because thyroid tissue, the primary lesion, was inaccessible.

The intended sense of this specimen's time point label: persistent/refractory GD, antithyroid drugs over 5 years with positive TRAb. RNA was extracted from PBMCs in TRIzol for both TCR sequencing and RNA sequencing. The diagnosis of Graves' disease followed American Thyroid Association guidelines. The patients came from an endocrinology department in Xi'an, China. From each patient, approximately 10 milliliters of peripheral blood was collected into an EDTA anticoagulant tube. PBMCs were isolated by Ficoll Paque Plus density gradient separation without further T cell sorting. An Agilent 2100 Bioanalyzer and agarose gel were used to check RNA quality, while a NanoDrop 2000 measured RNA concentration. The CDR3, cysteine through phenylalanine, is 11 amino acids long. The read is trimmed to its CDR3 DNA, 33 bases read in frame from base 1. Trimming at the junction amounts to 6 bases on V and 7 bases on J, and the germline ends lie 10 bases apart.

The library was produced with multiplex PCR. TCRdb records Illumina HiSeq 4000 as the sequencer. CDR3 regions were amplified by Arm-PCR with iRepertoire HTBI primers to construct TCR beta libraries. Before sequencing, the PCR products underwent gel purification. In the authors' own workflow: Gene usage analysis of CDR3 amino acid clonotypes relied on the 60 or so TRBV and around 13 TRBJ segments identified across samples. COPE and FqMerger were used to merge filtered high-quality paired reads into contigs. BLAST was used to align contigs to IMGT TRBV, TRBD and TRBJ reference genes, and CDR3 was defined according to IMGT. Any clonotype with a frequency above 0.1% was classified as a highly expanded clone. Repertoire diversity was measured by Shannon entropy, and V-J evenness by the Gini coefficient. A clonotype found in more than one individual was treated as public. The public reads were quality trimmed at Q25 with fastp and then assembled into clones with MiXCR by TCRdb, keeping productive beta chains. Identical CDR3 protein sequences are pooled into one entry, listed with their most common genes and DNA. In this record, the V and J calls reflect TCRdb's handling and not the investigators' own analysis. The sample data list 300,000 to 500,000 distinct CDR3 sequences, and 20% of these were observed just once. The top ten constitute more than 20% of the sample.

This sequence was found in a female donor with Graves disease. The V and J genes are TRBV12-3 or TRBV12-4 and TRBJ2-7; no confident D gene assignment can be made. Sample: peripheral blood mononuclear cells (PBMCs), taken when the disease was refractory, from a patient treated with antithyroid drugs. The CDR3 is CASSFGIEQYF. The DNA is TGTGCCAGCAGCTTCGGTATTGAGCAGTACTTC.